This is a list of T cell receptor beta chains from one sample in a study of cytomegalovirus exposure and HLA in healthy donors. Profiling relied on immunoSEQ multiplex PCR, and the TCRdb table lists in-frame clones only, not all of them. The table lists around 120,000 clones, around two thirds of them singletons. Material: PBMCs. These receptors all come from a young man in good health and CMV-seropositive. Each CDR3 is given with its conserved first and last residue. D genes are given only for firm matches. For some rows the clone size is stated as once, few or many, or as a class when expanded; others skip it.

j_gene | d_gene | abundance | len | v_gene | CDR3aa | CDR3nt
TRBJ2-7 | . | . | 13 | TRBV4-1 | CASSQASPYEQYF | TGCGCCAGCAGCCAAGCCTCCCCCTACGAGCAGTACTTC
TRBJ2-1 | . | . | 11 | TRBV2 | CASSLYNEQFF | TGTGCCAGCAGCCTGTACAATGAGCAGTTCTTC
TRBJ1-2 | . | . | 14 | TRBV5-1 | CASSPYRGNYGYTF | TGCGCCAGCAGCCCCTATAGAGGGAACTATGGCTACACCTTC
TRBJ1-4 | . | . | 14 | TRBV11-2 | CASRSQETNEKLFF | TGTGCCAGCAGATCACAGGAAACTAATGAAAAACTGTTTTTT
TRBJ1-1 | . | . | 14 | TRBV2 | CASRKGIGNTEAFF | TGTGCCAGCCGAAAGGGGATTGGGAACACTGAAGCTTTCTTT
TRBJ2-7 | . | once | 15 | TRBV9 | CASSVGGDPIYEQYF | TGTGCCAGCAGCGTAGGCGGGGACCCCATCTACGAGCAGTACTTC
TRBJ2-5 | TRBD2 | . | 18 | TRBV5-1 | CATSPQITSGGARETQYF | TGCGCCACGTCCCCCCAAATCACTAGCGGGGGGGCACGCGAGACCCAGTACTTC
TRBJ1-1 | TRBD1 | . | 14 | TRBV10-2 | CASSPGQPNTEAFF | TGCGCCAGCAGTCCGGGACAGCCGAACACTGAAGCTTTCTTT
TRBJ2-5 | TRBD2 | once | 14 | TRBV6-5 | CASSYGTSGGSQYF | TGTGCCAGCAGTTACGGGACTAGCGGGGGTTCACAGTACTTC
TRBJ2-3 | . | once | 15 | TRBV13 | CASSLVQGGADTQYF | TGTGCCAGCAGCTTAGTACAGGGTGGCGCAGATACGCAGTATTTT
TRBJ2-1 | . | . | 16 | TRBV15 | CATSRGQGTSYNEQFF | TGTGCCACCAGCAGAGGCCAGGGGACGTCCTACAATGAGCAGTTCTTC